The 5 T cell receptor beta chains listed next were all sequenced from one sample in a study of cytomegalovirus exposure and HLA in healthy donors (dated by TCRdb to the late 2010s). Receptor libraries were prepared by the immunoSEQ multiplex PCR assay. The multiplex PCR relied on a mix of 60 forward primers for TCR Vbeta segments and 13 reverse primers for TCR Jbeta segments. In its TCRdb copy, this immuneACCESS table keeps in-frame sequences only and misses some clones. Where compared with another copy, unresolved V genes explain less than half of these, and the others have no known cause. The sample has fewer than 250,000 clones on record, 60% to 80% of them singletons. The ten largest make up less than 4% of the sample. Sequencing was carried out using PBMCs. The receptors derive from a woman aged 25-40 years in good health and CMV-seropositive.

The CDR3 loop is CASSTLLAANYEQYF. The CDR3 DNA follows: TGTGCCAGCAGTACCTTACTAGCGGCTAACTACGAGCAGTACTTC. The rearrangement joins TRBV6-1 to TRBJ2-7, with 8 bases fitting TRBD2. The CDR3 totals 15 residues. Germline V gives CDR1 MNHNS, CDR2 SASEGT. V shed 5 bases, J shed 3 bases, and the junction held 9 bases outside the gene matches.

The rearrangement uses TRBV9 and TRBJ1-1; 10 bases are shared with TRBD1. The CDR3 is 14 residues long. Losses at the gene ends were 3 bases for V and 4 bases for J; bases not matched to a gene: 3. CDR1 and CDR2 (germline): SGDLS, YYNGEE. The CDR3 DNA is TGTGCCAGCAGCGAGGACAGGGGGGTCACTGAAGCTTTCTTT. Its protein is CASSEDRGVTEAFF.

The chain recombines TRBV15 with TRBJ1-1; D unresolved. The V gene lost 0 bases and the J gene lost 5 bases, with 13 bases spanning the gap. Germline V lookup: CDR1 LNHNV, CDR2 YYDKDF (reference sequence). This CDR3 has 15 amino acids. The CDR3 DNA sequence: TGTGCCACCAGCAGAGATGCGCCCTGGGAGACTGAAGCTTTCTTT. It translates to CATSRDAPWETEAFF.

V usage is TRBV18 and J usage is TRBJ2-6; no firm D call. CDR3 length: 17 residues. The V end lost 0 bases, the J end lost 0 bases, and 9 bases lay between the germline ends. Germline CDR1 is KGHSH and CDR2 is LQKENI. CDR3 DNA sequence: TGTGCCAGCTCACCACCAATACGGGTCTCTGGGGCCAACGTCCTGACTTTC. Translated, it gives CASSPPIRVSGANVLTF.

The chain combines TRBV6-1 with TRBJ1-2; 9 bases agree with TRBD1. This CDR3 has 14 residues. The ends lost 2 bases at V and 7 bases at J; junction bases unmatched: 5. Germline CDR1 and CDR2: MNHNS and SASEGT. CDR3 sequence reads: CASSETQGAVGYTF. In nucleotides, the CDR3 is TGTGCCAGCAGTGAAACACAGGGGGCCGTTGGCTACACCTTC.